These 22 T cell receptor beta chains came from one sample sequenced in a study of T cells in localized non-small cell lung cancer. The protocol was immunoSEQ multiplex PCR, while the TCRdb copy is restricted to in-frame clones and leaves out a portion. The sample includes tens of thousands of clones, roughly 86% of them seen just once. Sequencing was performed on PBMCs, taken before any cancer treatment. These receptors all stem from a female donor with stage II lung adenocarcinoma.

The chain has TRBV6-5 and TRBJ1-6, with D possibly TRBD1 on 6 matching bases. The CDR3 contains 16 residues. The germline gives CDR1 MNHEY, CDR2 SVGAGI. V was clipped by 4 bases and J by 5 bases, with 15 bases between them. This chain's CDR3 is CASSFHLGQNNSPLHF. DNA of the CDR3: TGTGCCAGCAGTTTCCACCTCGGACAGAATAATTCACCCCTCCACTTT.

This chain connects TRBV9 to TRBJ1-2; D gene unclear. Per the germline V gene, CDR1 is SGDLS and CDR2 is YYNGEE. This CDR3 is built from 17 residues. Trimming cost V 6 bases and J 4 bases, with 25 bases left between them. CDR3 loop: CASTADWGVDPRYGYTF. The CDR3, as DNA: TGTGCCAGCACAGCAGACTGGGGTGTAGACCCGCGCTATGGCTACACCTTC.

The chain joins TRBV27 to TRBJ2-3, with 8 bases lining up with TRBD2. In germline, CDR1 is MNHEY, CDR2 SMNVEV (reference sequence). The junction had 8 bases not matched to a gene; V was cut back by 3 bases and J by 3 bases. This CDR3 is built from 16 residues. CDR3 sequence: CASSLNGGALTDTQYF. The CDR3 nucleotides are TGTGCCAGCAGTTTGAACGGGGGGGCTTTAACAGATACGCAGTATTTT.

This clone was counted only a few times. The chain uses TRBV7-9 and TRBJ1-1, with no clear D. The germline V gene encodes CDR1 SEHNR and CDR2 FQNEAQ (reference sequence). CDR3 length: 14 residues. V shed 5 bases and J shed 6 bases, with 16 bases lying between them. The CDR3 spells CASSPTEFGPEAFF. The CDR3 DNA reads TGTGCCAGCAGCCCCACGGAGTTCGGGCCTGAAGCTTTCTTT.

The CDR3 spells CASSLVGGGYEQYF. The CDR3 region has the DNA TGCGCCAGCAGCTTGGTAGGGGGAGGGTACGAGCAGTACTTC. The V call is TRBV5-1, the J call TRBJ2-7, with a possible D match to TRBD2 (7 bases). Trimming took 0 bases from V and 4 from J, leaving 11 bases between them. From germline, CDR1 is SGHRS and CDR2 YFSETQ. CDR3 length: 14 amino acids. The full variable domain, in which reference TRBV5-1 and TRBJ2-7 provide the parts outside the CDR3, is KAGVTQTPRYLIKTRGQQVTLSCSPISGHRSVSWYQQTPGQGLQFLFEYFSETQRNKGNFPGRFSGRQFSNSRSEMNVSTLELGDSALYLCASSLVGGGYEQYFGPGTRLTVT.

This clone was detected a few times. The J gene is TRBJ1-1, the V gene TRBV9; 9 nucleotides match TRBD1. V was clipped by 4 bases and J by 5 bases; unmatched bases: 6. Looked up from germline, CDR1 is SGDLS and CDR2 is YYNGEE. The CDR3 length is 14 residues. CDR3 protein: CASSTRTGATEAFF. CDR3 DNA sequence: TGTGCCAGCAGCACCCGGACAGGGGCGACTGAAGCTTTCTTT.

V and J are TRBV18 and TRBJ1-2; a weak D match, TRBD1 (6 bases). The CDR3 sequence is 15 residues long. Germline-derived CDR1 and CDR2 are KGHSH and LQKENI. V was shortened by 0 bases and J by 2 bases, with 10 bases between the two germline ends. Here the CDR3 reads CASSPPLTGNYGYTF. As DNA, the CDR3 is TGTGCCAGCTCACCACCCTTAACAGGGAACTATGGCTACACCTTC.

The V call is TRBV5-6, the J call TRBJ1-3; D uncertain. The germline V gene has CDR1 SGHDT and CDR2 YYEEEE. V gave up 0 bases and J gave up 0 bases, with 10 bases separating them. The CDR3 covers 16 residues. This CDR3 reads CASSLGQPYSGNTIYF. CDR3 coding DNA: TGTGCCAGCAGCTTGGGGCAGCCCTACTCTGGAAACACCATATATTTT.

This rearrangement joins TRBV4-2 to TRBJ2-7; D is ambiguous. The V gene lost 0 bases and the J gene lost 2 bases, with 8 bases spanning the gap. CDR3 length equals 14 residues. Germline CDR1 LGHNA, CDR2 YNFKEQ. The chain's CDR3 is CASSQDPGAYEQYF. CDR3 coding DNA: TGTGCCAGCAGCCAAGATCCGGGCGCCTACGAGCAGTACTTC.

This clone was counted many times. Other DNA sequences in this sample translate to the same CDR3. The genes are TRBV12-5 and TRBJ2-7; D gene ambiguous. CDR3 length equals 11 residues. V was trimmed by 4 bases and J by 1 base, leaving 2 bases between them. Germline assignment: CDR1 LGHNT and CDR2 FRNRAP. In nucleotides, the CDR3 is TGTGCTAGTGGTTGGTCCTACGAGCAGTACTTC. Amino acid sequence: CASGWSYEQYF. Based on the CDR3 plus reference TRBV12-5 and TRBJ2-7, the full variable domain is DARVTQTPRHKVTEMGQEVTMRCQPILGHNTVFWYRQTMMQGLELLAYFRNRAPLDDSGMPKDRFSAEMPDATLATLKIQPSEPRDSAVYFCASGWSYEQYFGPGTRLTVT.

This chain connects TRBV10-3 to TRBJ2-1; D perhaps matches TRBD2 (5 bases). V was pared by 8 bases and J by 0 bases, with 11 bases between. Per the germline V gene, CDR1 is ENHRY and CDR2 is SYGVKD. The CDR3 spans 14 residues. The CDR3 region is CAIVRDSSYNEQFF. CDR3 in DNA: TGTGCCATCGTCCGGGATAGCTCCTACAATGAGCAGTTCTTC.

This clone occurred once. The chain uses TRBV6-4 and TRBJ1-1; the D gene is possibly TRBD1 (5 bases). CDR3 size: 14 residues. The germline CDR1 and CDR2 sequences are MRHNA and SNTAGT. The V gene lost 5 bases and the J gene lost 0 bases, with 10 bases spanning the gap. The CDR3 protein is CASSIDRLNTEAFF. CDR3 nucleotide sequence: TGTGCCAGCAGTATTGACAGATTGAACACTGAAGCTTTCTTT.

J is TRBJ1-6 and V is TRBV19; D remains ambiguous. Trimming stripped 1 base from V and 3 bases from J, with 13 bases between. The CDR3 spans 17 residues. The germline V gene has CDR1 LNHDA and CDR2 SQIVND (reference sequence). This chain's CDR3 is CASSIGLQFSYNSPLHF. The CDR3 coding sequence is TGTGCCAGTAGTATAGGCCTCCAGTTCAGCTATAATTCACCCCTCCACTTT.

The chain joins TRBV5-4 to TRBJ2-5; 7 nucleotides line up with TRBD1. CDR3 length equals 14 residues. The junction had 4 bases not matched to a gene; V was cut back by 0 bases and J by 5 bases. From germline, CDR1 is SGHNT and CDR2 YYREEE (reference sequence). The CDR3 protein is CASSLADRVETQYF. CDR3 nucleotides: TGTGCCAGCAGCTTGGCCGACAGGGTTGAGACCCAGTACTTC.

The chain couples TRBV18 to TRBJ1-2; D remains ambiguous. Deletions cut 5 bases from V and 3 bases from J, with 7 bases between. The CDR3 is made up of 12 amino acids. Germline CDR1 and CDR2: KGHSH and LQKENI. The CDR3 here is CASSTGDYGYTF. CDR3 in DNA: TGTGCCAGCTCAACCGGGGACTATGGCTACACCTTC.

As for this clone: The sample carries other DNA sequences with the same CDR3. The chain couples TRBV9 to TRBJ1-1; D gene unclear. This CDR3 has 14 residues. From germline, CDR1 is SGDLS and CDR2 YYNGEE. The V end was cut by 2 bases, the J end by 2 bases, with 10 bases between. In DNA, the CDR3 is TGTGCCAGCAGCGTCGGCCCCAGCAACACTGAAGCTTTCTTT. This gives the protein CASSVGPSNTEAFF. Filled out from reference TRBV9 and TRBJ1-1, the complete variable domain reads DSGVTQTPKHLITATGQRVTLRCSPRSGDLSVYWYQQSLDQGLQFLIQYYNGEERAKGNILERFSAQQFPDLHSELNLSSLELGDSALYFCASSVGPSNTEAFFGQGTRLTVV.

This sequence joins TRBV28 and TRBJ1-2, with D uncertain. The CDR3 consists of 14 residues. Germline V lookup: CDR1 MDHEN, CDR2 SYDVKM. Trimming shortened V by 2 bases and J by 8 bases, and 15 bases separated the two germline ends. The CDR3 sequence: CASSLMDGREGYTF. The CDR3 DNA reads as TGTGCCAGCAGTTTAATGGACGGGAGAGAGGGCTACACCTTC.

The J gene is TRBJ2-1, the V gene TRBV5-1; D possibly corresponds to TRBD1 (7 bases). The length of the CDR3 is 15 residues. Per the germline V gene, CDR1 is SGHRS and CDR2 is YFSETQ. V dropped 4 bases and J dropped 5 bases, with 16 bases sitting between them. CDR3 protein: CASSKAGGGNNEQFF. DNA for the CDR3: TGCGCCAGCAGCAAGGCAGGGGGAGGAAACAATGAGCAGTTCTTC. Full variable domain (outside the CDR3, taken from reference TRBV5-1 and TRBJ2-1): KAGVTQTPRYLIKTRGQQVTLSCSPISGHRSVSWYQQTPGQGLQFLFEYFSETQRNKGNFPGRFSGRQFSNSRSEMNVSTLELGDSALYLCASSKAGGGNNEQFFGPGTRLTVL.

Only a few counts were recorded for this clone. The chain joins TRBV6-1 to TRBJ1-1, with TRBD1 matching 9 bases. The CDR3 has 15 amino acids. From germline, CDR1 is MNHNS and CDR2 SASEGT. The junction had 9 bases not matched to a gene; V was cut back by 5 bases and J by 5 bases. CDR3: CASSPQQGAKTEAFF. CDR3 nucleotides: TGTGCCAGCAGTCCGCAACAGGGGGCTAAAACTGAAGCTTTCTTT.

The rearrangement links TRBV5-4 to TRBJ2-3; a weak D match, TRBD1 (6 bases). The V end was cut by 4 bases, the J end by 4 bases, with 10 bases between. The CDR3 totals 13 residues. CDR1 and CDR2 from the germline V gene are SGHNT and YYREEE (reference sequence). The CDR3, as DNA: TGTGCCAGCAGCCTTTCAGGGGCAGATACGCAGTATTTT. Its translation is CASSLSGADTQYF.

J is TRBJ1-1 and V is TRBV6-5, with a weak D call TRBD1 (6 bases). V was clipped by 0 bases and J by 3 bases, with 8 bases between them. The length of the CDR3 is 14 residues. From germline, CDR1 is MNHEY and CDR2 SVGAGI. CDR3 loop: CASSYSPGDTEAFF. The CDR3 coding sequence is TGTGCCAGCAGTTACTCGCCAGGGGACACTGAAGCTTTCTTT.

This sequence joins TRBV6-7 and TRBJ2-2; the match to TRBD2 covers 9 bases. TRBV6-7 carries the ORF label, with uncertain function. The CDR3 runs 17 residues. The J segment lost 1 base and the V segment lost 0 bases, leaving 3 bases of the junction unmatched. For the CDR3, the DNA is TGTGCCAGCAGTTACTCCCGACTAGCGGAGAACACCGGGGAGCTGTTTTTT. Its protein product is CASSYSRLAENTGELFF.